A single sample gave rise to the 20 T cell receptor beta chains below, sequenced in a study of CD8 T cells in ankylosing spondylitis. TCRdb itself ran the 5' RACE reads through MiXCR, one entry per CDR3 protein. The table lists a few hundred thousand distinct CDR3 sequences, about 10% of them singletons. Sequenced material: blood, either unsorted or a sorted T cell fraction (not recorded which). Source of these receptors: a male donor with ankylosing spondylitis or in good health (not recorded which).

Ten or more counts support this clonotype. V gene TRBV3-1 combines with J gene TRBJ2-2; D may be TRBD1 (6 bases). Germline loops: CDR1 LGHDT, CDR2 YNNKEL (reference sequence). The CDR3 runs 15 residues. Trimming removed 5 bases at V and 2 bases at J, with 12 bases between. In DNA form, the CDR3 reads TGTGCCAGCAGCTCGTCGACAGGCAACACCGGGGAGCTGTTTTTT. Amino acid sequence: CASSSSTGNTGELFF.

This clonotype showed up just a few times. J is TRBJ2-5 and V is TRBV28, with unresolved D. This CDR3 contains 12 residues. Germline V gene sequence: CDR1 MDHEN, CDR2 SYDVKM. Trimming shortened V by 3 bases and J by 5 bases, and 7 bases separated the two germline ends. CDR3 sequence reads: CASSFRDETQYF. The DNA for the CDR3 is TGTGCCAGCAGTTTTAGGGATGAGACCCAGTACTTC.

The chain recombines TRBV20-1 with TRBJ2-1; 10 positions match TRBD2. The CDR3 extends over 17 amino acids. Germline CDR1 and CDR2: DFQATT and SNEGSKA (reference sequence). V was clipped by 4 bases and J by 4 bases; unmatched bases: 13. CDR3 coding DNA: TGCAGTGCTAATGATAGGAGCGGGGGGGGGTTATACAATGAGCAGTTCTTC. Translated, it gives CSANDRSGGGLYNEQFF.

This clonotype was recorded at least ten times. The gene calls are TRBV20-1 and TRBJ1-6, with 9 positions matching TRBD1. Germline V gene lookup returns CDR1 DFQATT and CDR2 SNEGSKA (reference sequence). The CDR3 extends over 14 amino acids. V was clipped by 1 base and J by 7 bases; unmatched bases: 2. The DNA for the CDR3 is TGCAGTGCTAGAGGACAGGGGGAGAATTCACCCCTCCACTTT. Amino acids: CSARGQGENSPLHF.

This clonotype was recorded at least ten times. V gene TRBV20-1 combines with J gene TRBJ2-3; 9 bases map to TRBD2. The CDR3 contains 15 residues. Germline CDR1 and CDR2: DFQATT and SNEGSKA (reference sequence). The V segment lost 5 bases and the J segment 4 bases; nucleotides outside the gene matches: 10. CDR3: CSAAGTSLLPDTQYF. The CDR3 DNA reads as TGCAGTGCTGCCGGGACTAGCCTCCTCCCAGATACGCAGTATTTT.

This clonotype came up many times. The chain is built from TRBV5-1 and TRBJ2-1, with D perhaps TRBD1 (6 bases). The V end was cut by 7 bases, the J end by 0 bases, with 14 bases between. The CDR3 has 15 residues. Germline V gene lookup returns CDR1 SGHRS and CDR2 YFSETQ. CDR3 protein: CASQLGQNSYNEQFF. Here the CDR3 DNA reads TGCGCCAGCCAACTAGGACAGAACTCCTACAATGAGCAGTTCTTC.

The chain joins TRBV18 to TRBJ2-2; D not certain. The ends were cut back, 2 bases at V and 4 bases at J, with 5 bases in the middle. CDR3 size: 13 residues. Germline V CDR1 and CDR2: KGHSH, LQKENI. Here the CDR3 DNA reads TGTGCCAGCTCACCAGAAGTCACCGGGGAGCTGTTTTTT. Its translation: CASSPEVTGELFF. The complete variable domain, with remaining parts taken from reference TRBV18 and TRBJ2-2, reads NAGVMQNPRHLVRRRGQEARLRCSPMKGHSHVYWYRQLPEEGLKFMVYLQKENIIDESGMPKERFSAEFPKEGPSILRIQQVVRGDSAAYFCASSPEVTGELFFGEGSRLTVL.

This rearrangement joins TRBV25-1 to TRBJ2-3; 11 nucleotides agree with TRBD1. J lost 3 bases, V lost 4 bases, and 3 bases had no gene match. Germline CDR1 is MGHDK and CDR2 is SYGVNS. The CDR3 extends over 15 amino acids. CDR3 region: CASSGRDRGTDTQYF. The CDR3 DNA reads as TGTGCCAGCAGTGGCCGGGACAGGGGGACAGATACGCAGTATTTT.

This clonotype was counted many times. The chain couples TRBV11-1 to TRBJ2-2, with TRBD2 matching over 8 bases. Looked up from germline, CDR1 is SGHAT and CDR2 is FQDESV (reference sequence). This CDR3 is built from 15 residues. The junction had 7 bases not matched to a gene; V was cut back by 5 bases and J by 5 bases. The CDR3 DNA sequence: TGTGCCAGCAGCCGCTACCGGGGGGGGACCGGGGAGCTGTTTTTT. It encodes CASSRYRGGTGELFF. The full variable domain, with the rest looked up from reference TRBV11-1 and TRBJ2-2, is EAEVAQSPRYKITEKSQAVAFWCDPISGHATLYWYRQILGQGPELLVQFQDESVVDDSQLPKDRFSAERLKGVDSTLKIQPAELGDSAMYLCASSRYRGGTGELFFGEGSRLTVL.

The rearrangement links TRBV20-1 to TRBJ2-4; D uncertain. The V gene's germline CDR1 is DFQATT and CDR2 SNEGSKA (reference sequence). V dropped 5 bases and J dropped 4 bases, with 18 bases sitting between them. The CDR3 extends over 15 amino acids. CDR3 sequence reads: CSASSQSAIKNIQYF. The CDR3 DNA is TGCAGTGCTTCCAGTCAGTCGGCGATTAAAAACATTCAGTACTTC.

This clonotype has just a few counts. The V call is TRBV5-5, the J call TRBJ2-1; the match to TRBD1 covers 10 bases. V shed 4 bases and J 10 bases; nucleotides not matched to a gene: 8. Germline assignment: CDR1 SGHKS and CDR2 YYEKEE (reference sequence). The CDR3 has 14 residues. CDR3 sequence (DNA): TGTGCCAGCAGCGTGGGACAGGGGATAGACGAGCAGTTCTTC. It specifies CASSVGQGIDEQFF.

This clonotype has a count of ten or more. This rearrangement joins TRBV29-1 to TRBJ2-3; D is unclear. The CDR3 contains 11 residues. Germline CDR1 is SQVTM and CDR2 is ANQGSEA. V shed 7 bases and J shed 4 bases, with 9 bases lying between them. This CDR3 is CSGVFADTQYF. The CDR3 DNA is TGCAGCGGTGTCTTTGCAGATACGCAGTATTTT.

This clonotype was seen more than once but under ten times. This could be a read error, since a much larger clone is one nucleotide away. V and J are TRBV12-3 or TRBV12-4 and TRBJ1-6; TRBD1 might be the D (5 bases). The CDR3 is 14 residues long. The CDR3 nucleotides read TGTGCCAGCAGTTTGCAGGGCGGGAATTCACCCCTCCTCTTT. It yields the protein CASSLQGGNSPLLF.

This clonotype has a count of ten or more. CDR3 sequence reads: CASSAGVTLTDTQYF. CDR3 DNA sequence: TGCGCCAGCAGCGCCGGAGTCACCCTCACAGATACGCAGTATTTT. J is TRBJ2-3 and V is TRBV5-1; D is unresolved. The length of the CDR3 is 15 residues. Germline values: CDR1 SGHRS, CDR2 YFSETQ. Trimming pared 4 bases from V and 2 bases from J, leaving 14 bases between.

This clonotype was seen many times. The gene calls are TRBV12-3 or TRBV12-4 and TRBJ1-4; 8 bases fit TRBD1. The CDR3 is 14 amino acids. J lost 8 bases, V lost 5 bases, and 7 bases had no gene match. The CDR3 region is CASSPGQDLEKLFF. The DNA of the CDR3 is TGTGCCAGCAGTCCGGGACAGGACCTAGAAAAACTGTTTTTT.

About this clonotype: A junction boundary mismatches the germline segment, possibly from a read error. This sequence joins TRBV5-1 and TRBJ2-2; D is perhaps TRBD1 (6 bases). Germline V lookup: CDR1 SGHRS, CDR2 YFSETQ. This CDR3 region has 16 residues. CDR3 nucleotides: TGCGCCTGCAGCTTAGGGACAAATACGAACACCGGGGAGCTGTTTTTT. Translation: CACSLGTNTNTGELFF. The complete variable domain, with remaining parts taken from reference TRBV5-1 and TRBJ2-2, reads KAGVTQTPRYLIKTRGQQVTLSCSPISGHRSVSWYQQTPGQGLQFLFEYFSETQRNKGNFPGRFSGRQFSNSRSEMNVSTLELGDSALYLCACSLGTNTNTGELFFGEGSRLTVL.

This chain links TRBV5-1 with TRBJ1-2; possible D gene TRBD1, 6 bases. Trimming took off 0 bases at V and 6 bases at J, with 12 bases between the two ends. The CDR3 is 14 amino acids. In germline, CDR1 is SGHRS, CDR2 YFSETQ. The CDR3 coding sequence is TGCGCCAGCAGCTTGGAAACAGGGATCGATGGCTACACCTTC. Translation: CASSLETGIDGYTF.

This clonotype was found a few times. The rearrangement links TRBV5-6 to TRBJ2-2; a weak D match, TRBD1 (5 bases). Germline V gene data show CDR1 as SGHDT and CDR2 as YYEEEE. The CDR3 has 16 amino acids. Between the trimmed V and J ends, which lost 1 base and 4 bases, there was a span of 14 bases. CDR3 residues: CASSLLAPTATGELFF. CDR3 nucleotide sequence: TGTGCCAGCAGCTTGTTGGCTCCGACAGCCACCGGGGAGCTGTTTTTT.

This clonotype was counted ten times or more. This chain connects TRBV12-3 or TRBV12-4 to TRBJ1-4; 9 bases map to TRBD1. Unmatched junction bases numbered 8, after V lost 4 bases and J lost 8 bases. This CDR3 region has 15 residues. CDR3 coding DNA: TGTGCCAGCAGTTCCCAACAGGGGGCGCCGGAAAAACTGTTTTTT. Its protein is CASSSQQGAPEKLFF.

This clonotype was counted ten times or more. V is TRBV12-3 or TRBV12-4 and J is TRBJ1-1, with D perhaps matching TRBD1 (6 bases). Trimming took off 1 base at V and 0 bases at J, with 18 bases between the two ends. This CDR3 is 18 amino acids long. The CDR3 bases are TGTGCCAGCAGTTTAGGTGGGGGCGCAAACGACATGAACACTGAAGCTTTCTTT. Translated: CASSLGGGANDMNTEAFF.